Following are 30 T cell receptor beta chains from one sample sequenced in a study of blood T cells in healthy people across ages. Next came a second PCR, run for roughly 7 to 12 cycles, which used a sample-barcoded 5' primer along with a J-beta primer mix. TCRdb reprocessed the 5' RACE reads via MiXCR and lists one record per CDR3 protein. The sample consists of hundreds of thousands of distinct CDR3 sequences, 35% to 45% of them appearing once. Sequencing input: blood. The receptors stem from an older woman in good health.

The sample holds many counts of this clonotype. The chain couples TRBV10-3 to TRBJ2-5, with D uncertain. The CDR3 is 11 amino acids. Germline values: CDR1 ENHRY, CDR2 SYGVKD. The ends were cut back, 6 bases at V and 3 bases at J, with 5 bases in the middle. CDR3 nucleotide sequence: TGTGCCATCAGGGACGAAGAGACCCAGTACTTC. Protein product: CAIRDEETQYF.

This clonotype was observed at least ten times. V gene TRBV4-2 combines with J gene TRBJ2-1, with 8 positions matching TRBD2. The length of the CDR3 is 15 residues. The ends lost 0 bases at V and 8 bases at J; junction bases unmatched: 6. Per germline, CDR1 LGHNA and CDR2 YNFKEQ. Here the CDR3 reads CASSQEEREKYEQFF. The CDR3 nucleotides are TGTGCCAGCAGCCAAGAGGAGCGGGAGAAGTATGAGCAGTTCTTC.

This chain uses TRBV20-1 with TRBJ2-7; 8 nucleotides agree with TRBD2. The CDR3 has 15 amino acids. V lost 4 bases and J lost 7; bases outside the gene matches: 15. Germline assignment: CDR1 DFQATT and CDR2 SNEGSKA (reference sequence). The CDR3 reads CSAISPQRELREQYF. Here the CDR3 DNA reads TGCAGTGCTATTTCCCCCCAGCGGGAGCTAAGGGAGCAGTACTTC.

This clonotype was counted a few times. This chain connects TRBV20-1 to TRBJ2-7; tentatively, D is TRBD1 (6 bases). Germline CDR1 DFQATT, CDR2 SNEGSKA (reference sequence). The V and J ends lost 1 base and 4 bases respectively, with 17 bases between them. This CDR3 is 15 amino acids long. For the CDR3, the DNA is TGCAGTGCTAGAGGTTCTACAGGGAACGAATACGAGCAGTACTTC. Translation: CSARGSTGNEYEQYF.

The gene calls are TRBV20-1 and TRBJ1-5, with TRBD1 matching 8 bases. Per germline, CDR1 DFQATT and CDR2 SNEGSKA (reference sequence). V was clipped by 4 bases and J by 3 bases; unmatched bases: 8. CDR3 length: 15 amino acids. In nucleotides, the CDR3 is TGCAGTGCTACGGACAGGGTTATCCCCAATCAGCCCCAGCATTTT. Translation: CSATDRVIPNQPQHF.

The genes are TRBV7-3 and TRBJ2-1, with D perhaps TRBD1 or TRBD2 (5 bases each). CDR1 and CDR2 (germline): SGHTA, FQGTGA. The CDR3 loop spans 15 amino acids. Trimming removed 5 bases at V and 0 bases at J, with 11 bases between. The CDR3 DNA sequence: TGTGCCAGCAGCATGGGACGGAGCTCCTACAATGAGCAGTTCTTC. Amino acid sequence: CASSMGRSSYNEQFF.

The J gene is TRBJ2-3, the V gene TRBV3-1, with 10 bases fitting TRBD2. Germline values: CDR1 LGHDT, CDR2 YNNKEL (reference sequence). The CDR3 covers 15 residues. V lost 4 bases to trimming and J lost 4 bases; unmatched junction nucleotides: 5. CDR3: CASSPGLAFPDTQYF. CDR3 in DNA: TGTGCCAGCAGCCCGGGACTAGCGTTCCCAGATACGCAGTATTTT.

The CDR3 spells CATRAREASSTDTQYF. CDR3 sequence (DNA): TGTGCCACAAGAGCCCGGGAGGCCTCTAGCACAGATACGCAGTATTTT. The gene calls are TRBV7-8 and TRBJ2-3, with 7 bases fitting TRBD2. CDR3 length equals 16 residues. V shed 10 bases and J 0 bases; nucleotides not matched to a gene: 13. Germline-derived CDR1 and CDR2 are SGHVS and FQNEAQ. The whole variable domain, filled in from reference TRBV7-8 and TRBJ2-3, reads GAGVSQSPRYKVAKRGQDVALRCDPISGHVSLFWYQQALGQGPEFLTYFQNEAQLDKSGLPSDRFFAERPEGSVSTLKIQRTQQEDSAVYLCATRAREASSTDTQYFGPGTRLTVL.

This clonotype was counted a single time. This chain connects TRBV4-1 to TRBJ1-4, with D unclear. V was cut by 5 bases and J by 8 bases, with 18 bases left in between. Germline V gives CDR1 MGHRA, CDR2 YSYEKL. The CDR3 totals 15 residues. DNA for the CDR3: TGCGCCAGCAGCTACCCTATGGGCTCGAGAGAAAAACTGTTTTTT. Encoded protein: CASSYPMGSREKLFF.

A few counts support this clonotype. The CDR3 DNA reads TGTGCCAGCAGCCCGGCGGGTTTGACAGATACGCAGTATTTT. Its translation is CASSPAGLTDTQYF. The V and J genes are TRBV27 and TRBJ2-3, with D perhaps matching TRBD2 (5 bases). CDR1 is MNHEY and CDR2 is SMNVEV in the germline V gene (reference sequence). V was trimmed by 6 bases and J by 3 bases, leaving 13 bases between them. The CDR3 runs to 14 residues.

The V gene is TRBV7-6, the J gene TRBJ2-7, with 12 bases lining up with TRBD2. This CDR3 has 15 residues. Trimming took 5 bases from V and 5 from J; bases not matched to a gene: 7. Germline loops: CDR1 SGHVS, CDR2 FNYEAQ. CDR3 sequence reads: CASSRLAGASDEQYF. In DNA, the CDR3 is TGTGCCAGCAGCCGACTAGCGGGGGCCTCAGACGAGCAGTACTTC.

The rearrangement joins TRBV28 to TRBJ1-6; D unresolved. Trimming took off 2 bases at V and 12 bases at J, with 8 bases between the two ends. The CDR3 has 12 residues. CDR1 and CDR2 (germline): MDHEN, SYDVKM. CDR3: CASSLPRGPLHF. The CDR3 DNA reads as TGTGCCAGCAGTTTACCGCGGGGACCCCTCCACTTT.

This clonotype came up a few times. The J gene is TRBJ1-2, the V gene TRBV11-2; 8 positions match TRBD1. Germline V gene data show CDR1 as SGHAT and CDR2 as FQNNGV. The trim removed 3 bases at V and 4 bases at J, leaving 10 bases unmatched. This CDR3 contains 16 residues. CDR3 residues: CASSLDQGALSYGYTF. The CDR3 DNA reads as TGTGCCAGCAGCTTGGATCAGGGGGCCCTCAGCTATGGCTACACCTTC.

The J gene is TRBJ2-7, the V gene TRBV3-1; a weak D match, TRBD2 (6 bases). The length of the CDR3 is 17 residues. The V gene lost 0 bases and the J gene lost 0 bases, with 15 bases spanning the gap. The germline V gene has CDR1 LGHDT and CDR2 YNNKEL (reference sequence). The CDR3 spells CASSQDWAAGSSYEQYF. In DNA, the CDR3 is TGTGCCAGCAGCCAAGATTGGGCAGCGGGCAGCTCCTACGAGCAGTACTTC.

The V and J genes are TRBV2 and TRBJ1-1, with TRBD1 identical over 8 bases. Losses at the gene ends were 6 bases for V and 3 bases for J; bases not matched to a gene: 6. Germline V gene lookup returns CDR1 SNHLY and CDR2 FYNNEI. The CDR3 covers 14 residues. The CDR3: CASRTQGADTEAFF. The CDR3 nucleotides are TGTGCCAGCAGAACGCAGGGGGCCGACACTGAAGCTTTCTTT.

The chain uses TRBV2 and TRBJ2-5, with 9 positions matching TRBD1. The CDR3 is 15 amino acids. Germline CDR1 reads SNHLY; CDR2 reads FYNNEI. Trimming cost V 7 bases and J 2 bases; bases outside gene matches: 8. Here the CDR3 DNA reads TGTGCCAGCATGGGACAGGGACTAATTCAAGAGACCCAGTACTTC. Protein: CASMGQGLIQETQYF.

This clonotype was observed a handful of times. CDR3 nucleotide sequence: TGCAGCGTTGAAGATCAGGGCGAGACCCAGTACTTC. The encoded protein is CSVEDQGETQYF. The chain uses TRBV29-1 and TRBJ2-5, with D perhaps TRBD1 (5 bases). V shed 0 bases and J shed 5 bases, with 7 bases lying between them. The CDR3 totals 12 residues. Germline loops: CDR1 SQVTM, CDR2 ANQGSEA. Supplemented by reference TRBV29-1 and TRBJ2-5, the full variable domain reads SAVISQKPSRDICQRGTSLTIQCQVDSQVTMMFWYRQQPGQSLTLIATANQGSEATYESGFVIDKFPISRPNLTFSTLTVSNMSPEDSSIYLCSVEDQGETQYFGPGTRLLVL.

Of note for this clonotype: The junction differs from germline at one of its ends, possibly a read error. The rearrangement links TRBV4-3 to TRBJ2-1; D may be TRBD2 (6 bases). Germline V gene sequence: CDR1 LGHNA, CDR2 YSLEER. CDR3 length: 17 amino acids. CDR3 in amino acids: CASSQEWAGRLYNGQFF. The CDR3 DNA follows: TGCGCCAGCAGCCAAGAATGGGCGGGAAGGTTATACAATGGGCAGTTCTTC.

At least ten counts were recorded for this clonotype. The chain joins TRBV29-1 to TRBJ2-5; TRBD2 aligns across 9 bases. This CDR3 spans 14 amino acids. Germline CDR1 and CDR2: SQVTM and ANQGSEA. Trimming cost V 2 bases and J 6 bases; bases outside gene matches: 7. The CDR3 protein is CSVEWLAGTKTQYF. The DNA of the CDR3 is TGCAGCGTTGAATGGCTAGCGGGAACAAAGACCCAGTACTTC.

This rearrangement joins TRBV4-1 to TRBJ2-7, with 9 bases matching TRBD1. With 5 bases clipped from V and 4 bases from J, the junction kept 12 bases outside the gene matches. Germline V gene data show CDR1 as MGHRA and CDR2 as YSYEKL. CDR3 length equals 16 residues. The CDR3: CASSMPPGTGTYEQYF. The DNA for the CDR3 is TGCGCCAGCAGCATGCCTCCCGGGACAGGGACTTACGAGCAGTACTTC.

This clonotype came up a few times. The chain has TRBV28 and TRBJ1-6, with D perhaps matching TRBD1 (6 bases). Germline V lookup: CDR1 MDHEN, CDR2 SYDVKM. Trimming cost V 6 bases and J 4 bases, with 13 bases left between them. This CDR3 comprises 15 residues. This chain's CDR3 is CASRLDSLYNSPLHF. Here the CDR3 DNA reads TGTGCCAGCAGACTGGACAGCTTATATAATTCACCCCTCCACTTT.

About this clonotype: This may be a read error: a much more frequent sequence differs by one nucleotide. The rearrangement links TRBV20-1 to TRBJ1-5, with 7 bases identical to TRBD1. Looked up from germline, CDR1 is DFQATT and CDR2 is SNEGSKA (reference sequence). This CDR3 spans 16 amino acids. The V and J ends lost 0 bases and 9 bases, in that order; junction bases with no gene match: 14. The CDR3 region is CSARDGGGGELRPQHF. The CDR3 DNA reads as TGCAGTGCTAGAGATGGAGGAGGGGGCGAACTTCGGCCCCAGCATTTT.

This clonotype was recorded a few times. The chain carries TRBV12-3 or TRBV12-4 and TRBJ2-1, with 9 nucleotides matching TRBD1. After removal of 4 bases from V and 8 bases from J, the junction contained 9 bases not matched to a gene. The CDR3 sequence is 15 residues long. In DNA, the CDR3 is TGTGCCAGCAGTTCCGGGACAGGGACATGGCATGAGCAGTTCTTC. Protein: CASSSGTGTWHEQFF.

The table lists this clonotype with a few counts. The genes are TRBV18 and TRBJ2-7; TRBD2 matches 7 bases. Unmatched junction bases numbered 8, after V lost 8 bases and J lost 1 base. Germline lookup yields CDR1 KGHSH and CDR2 LQKENI. The CDR3 is made up of 14 amino acids. CDR3 region: CASRDPGGSYEQYF. The DNA for the CDR3 is TGTGCCAGCAGGGATCCGGGAGGATCCTACGAGCAGTACTTC.

In the case of this clonotype: Since a much larger clone is just one base distant, this may be a read error. The chain has TRBV7-9 and TRBJ2-1; 11 bases map to TRBD2. CDR3 length equals 17 residues. From germline, CDR1 is SEHNR and CDR2 FQNEAQ (reference sequence). This CDR3 is CASSSLAGARSYKEQFF. The CDR3 DNA sequence: TGTGCCAGCAGCTCACTAGCGGGGGCGCGCTCCTACAAGGAGCAGTTCTTC. Complete variable domain (other parts from reference TRBV7-9 and TRBJ2-1): DTGVSQNPRHKITKRGQNVTFRCDPISEHNRLYWYRQTLGQGPEFLTYFQNEAQLEKSRLLSDRFSAERPKGSFSTLEIQRTEQGDSAMYLCASSSLAGARSYKEQFFGPGTRLTVL.

The chain couples TRBV24-1 to TRBJ2-1; perhaps TRBD2 as D (6 bases). The CDR3 is made up of 14 amino acids. V lost 6 bases and J lost 6, with 14 bases in between. CDR1 is KGHDR and CDR2 is SFDVKD in the germline V gene. CDR3 sequence: CATSLPAGGNEQFF. CDR3 coding DNA: TGTGCCACCAGTCTGCCCGCCGGGGGCAATGAGCAGTTCTTC.

The chain employs TRBV10-3 and TRBJ1-1, with unresolved D. Germline V lookup: CDR1 ENHRY, CDR2 SYGVKD. The CDR3 runs 13 residues. The ends were cut back, 6 bases at V and 0 bases at J, with 8 bases in the middle. As DNA, the CDR3 is TGTGCCATCAGCCCCATGGTGAACACTGAAGCTTTCTTT. It is translated as CAISPMVNTEAFF.

This clonotype was seen a few times. This chain links TRBV7-8 with TRBJ1-1, with 7 nucleotides matching TRBD1. V gave up 4 bases and J gave up 3 bases; unmatched junction bases: 5. The CDR3 extends over 14 amino acids. Per the germline V gene, CDR1 is SGHVS and CDR2 is FQNEAQ. Written as DNA, the CDR3 is TGTGCCAGCAGCTCCACAGGGGCGGACACTGAAGCTTTCTTT. It translates to CASSSTGADTEAFF.

The chain is built from TRBV12-3 or TRBV12-4 and TRBJ2-7; no definite D call. The length of the CDR3 is 12 residues. Trimming removed 3 bases from V and 10 bases from J, with 13 bases in between. The CDR3 spells CASSFGEEAQYF. The CDR3 bases are TGTGCCAGCAGTTTTGGGGAAGAGGCCCAGTACTTC.

This clonotype was detected a few times. This sequence joins TRBV19 and TRBJ2-5, with D unclear. This CDR3 has 14 residues. Trimming cost V 5 bases and J 1 base, with 11 bases left between them. Germline CDR1 is LNHDA and CDR2 is SQIVND (reference sequence). The DNA for the CDR3 is TGTGCCAGTAGTTCTGCTCAGACCCAAGAGACCCAGTACTTC. The encoded protein is CASSSAQTQETQYF. The entire variable domain, with the rest obtained from reference TRBV19 and TRBJ2-5, is as follows: DGGITQSPKYLFRKEGQNVTLSCEQNLNHDAMYWYRQDPGQGLRLIYYSQIVNDFQKGDIAEGYSVSREKKESFPLTVTSAQKNPTAFYLCASSSAQTQETQYFGPGTRLLVL.